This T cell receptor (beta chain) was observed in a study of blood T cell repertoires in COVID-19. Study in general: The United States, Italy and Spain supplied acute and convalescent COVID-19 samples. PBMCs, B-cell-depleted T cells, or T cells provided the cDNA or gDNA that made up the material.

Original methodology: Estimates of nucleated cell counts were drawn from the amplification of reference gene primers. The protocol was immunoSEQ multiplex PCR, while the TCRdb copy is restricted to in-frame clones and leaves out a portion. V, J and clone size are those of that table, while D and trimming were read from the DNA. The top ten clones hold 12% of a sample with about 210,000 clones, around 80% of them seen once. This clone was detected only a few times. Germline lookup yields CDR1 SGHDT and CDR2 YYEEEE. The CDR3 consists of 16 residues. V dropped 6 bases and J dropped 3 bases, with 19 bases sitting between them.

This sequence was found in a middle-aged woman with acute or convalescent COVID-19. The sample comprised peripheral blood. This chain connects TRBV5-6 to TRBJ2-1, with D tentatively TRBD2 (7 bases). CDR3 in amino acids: CASTRGSGGIYNEQFF. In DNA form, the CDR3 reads TGTGCCAGCACAAGGGGGTCCGGGGGGATCTACAATGAGCAGTTCTTC.